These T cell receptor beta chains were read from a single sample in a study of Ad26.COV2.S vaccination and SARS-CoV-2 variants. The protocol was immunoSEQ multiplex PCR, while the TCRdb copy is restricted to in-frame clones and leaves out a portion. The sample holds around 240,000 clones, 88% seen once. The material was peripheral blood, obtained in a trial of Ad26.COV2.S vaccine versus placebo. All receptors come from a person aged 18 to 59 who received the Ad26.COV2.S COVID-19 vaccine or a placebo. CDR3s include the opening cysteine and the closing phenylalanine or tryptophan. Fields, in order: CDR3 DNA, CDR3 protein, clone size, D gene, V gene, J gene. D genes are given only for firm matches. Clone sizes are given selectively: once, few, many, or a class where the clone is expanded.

CDR3 DNA: TGTGCCAGCAGCTGGGGAAGTGGGGGCACAGATACGCAGTATTTT; CDR3 protein: CASSWGSGGTDTQYF; clone size: -; D gene: -; V gene: TRBV27; J gene: TRBJ2-3
CDR3 DNA: TGTGCCAGCAGTTACTCCTCGACCACTGAAGCTTTCTTT; CDR3 protein: CASSYSSTTEAFF; clone size: -; D gene: -; V gene: TRBV6-5; J gene: TRBJ1-1
CDR3 DNA: TGTGCTAGTGGCAACGAGGGACAGGGGGCTTACTATGGCTACACCTTC; CDR3 protein: CASGNEGQGAYYGYTF; clone size: -; D gene: TRBD1; V gene: TRBV12-5; J gene: TRBJ1-2
CDR3 DNA: TGTGCCTGGAGTCCGACCCGGGAAAAACTGTTTTTT; CDR3 protein: CAWSPTREKLFF; clone size: few; D gene: -; V gene: TRBV30; J gene: TRBJ1-4
CDR3 DNA: TGTGCCAGCAGCCCGATGGGGGGGGCTGGGGACACCATATATTTT; CDR3 protein: CASSPMGGAGDTIYF; clone size: -; D gene: -; V gene: TRBV9; J gene: TRBJ1-3
CDR3 DNA: TGTGCCAGCAGTCCGGGACAGGGCAATGAGCAGTTCTTC; CDR3 protein: CASSPGQGNEQFF; clone size: -; D gene: TRBD1; V gene: TRBV27; J gene: TRBJ2-1
CDR3 DNA: TGTGCCAGCAGTTGGGACAGGGGGAGTTTCCGAGAAGAACAGTACTTC; CDR3 protein: CASSWDRGSFREEQYF; clone size: -; D gene: TRBD1; V gene: TRBV6-2/TRBV6-3; J gene: TRBJ2-7
CDR3 DNA: TGTGCCACCAGTGACCCCGGGACAGGGGTTGAAAAACTGTTTTTT; CDR3 protein: CATSDPGTGVEKLFF; clone size: -; D gene: TRBD1; V gene: TRBV24-1; J gene: TRBJ1-4
CDR3 DNA: TGCAGCGTTATCCGGGGGTCCTACAATGAGCAGTTCTTC; CDR3 protein: CSVIRGSYNEQFF; clone size: -; D gene: -; V gene: TRBV29-1; J gene: TRBJ2-1
CDR3 DNA: TGTGCCAGCAGGTTAGGGCAAGGTCAGCCCCAGCATTTT; CDR3 protein: CASRLGQGQPQHF; clone size: -; D gene: -; V gene: TRBV2; J gene: TRBJ1-5
CDR3 DNA: TGTGCTCTTACGGCGCGGGACTCCTTTTACAATGAGCAGTTCTTC; CDR3 protein: CALTARDSFYNEQFF; clone size: -; D gene: -; V gene: TRBV6-5; J gene: TRBJ2-1
CDR3 DNA: TGCAGTGCTAGTCCCAAGTGGACTGAAGCTTTCTTT; CDR3 protein: CSASPKWTEAFF; clone size: -; D gene: -; V gene: TRBV20-1; J gene: TRBJ1-1
CDR3 DNA: TGTGCCAGCAGTGAACTAGCGGGGGGGCTAGAGACCCAGTACTTC; CDR3 protein: CASSELAGGLETQYF; clone size: -; D gene: TRBD2; V gene: TRBV6-1; J gene: TRBJ2-5
CDR3 DNA: TGTGCCAGCAGCAAGGCTGGGGAGCTGTTTTTT; CDR3 protein: CASSKAGELFF; clone size: -; D gene: -; V gene: TRBV9; J gene: TRBJ2-2
CDR3 DNA: TGTGCCAGCAGCCTTTTGGGGGGCGATACCTACGAGCAGTACTTC; CDR3 protein: CASSLLGGDTYEQYF; clone size: -; D gene: -; V gene: TRBV7-9; J gene: TRBJ2-7
CDR3 DNA: TGTGCCAGCAGCCAAGGACAGGATTATACGCAGTATTTT; CDR3 protein: CASSQGQDYTQYF; clone size: -; D gene: -; V gene: TRBV14; J gene: TRBJ2-3
CDR3 DNA: TGCGCCAGCAGCGGAAGATTGGGACAGGGCACCTTGCATGGCTACACCTTC; CDR3 protein: CASSGRLGQGTLHGYTF; clone size: -; D gene: TRBD1; V gene: TRBV5-1; J gene: TRBJ1-2
CDR3 DNA: TGTGCCAGTAGTATATACGGGGACATACCCTACGAGCAGTACTTC; CDR3 protein: CASSIYGDIPYEQYF; clone size: -; D gene: -; V gene: TRBV19; J gene: TRBJ2-7
CDR3 DNA: TGTGCTAGCAGCTTCGGTACGGGAGTGTACACCGGGGAGCTGTTTTTT; CDR3 protein: CASSFGTGVYTGELFF; clone size: -; D gene: -; V gene: TRBV7-7; J gene: TRBJ2-2
CDR3 DNA: TGTGCCACCTCAAGGACAGGGGAGGTGGGTGACGAGCAGTACTTC; CDR3 protein: CATSRTGEVGDEQYF; clone size: -; D gene: TRBD1; V gene: TRBV28; J gene: TRBJ2-7
CDR3 DNA: TGTGCCAGCAGTTTAGTAATCGGACAGAGGAATTCACCCCTCCACTTT; CDR3 protein: CASSLVIGQRNSPLHF; clone size: -; D gene: -; V gene: TRBV6-2/TRBV6-3; J gene: TRBJ1-6
CDR3 DNA: TGTGCCAGCAGTTTAAGTTGGGGACGGACGAACACCGGGGAGCTGTTTTTT; CDR3 protein: CASSLSWGRTNTGELFF; clone size: -; D gene: -; V gene: TRBV28; J gene: TRBJ2-2
CDR3 DNA: TGCGCCAGCAGCTCAGGGGGACAGAGCAATGAAAAACTGTTTTTT; CDR3 protein: CASSSGGQSNEKLFF; clone size: -; D gene: TRBD1; V gene: TRBV5-1; J gene: TRBJ1-4
CDR3 DNA: TGTGCCAGCAGGGGGACAGGGGCCTACGAGCAGTACTTC; CDR3 protein: CASRGTGAYEQYF; clone size: -; D gene: TRBD1; V gene: TRBV12-3/TRBV12-4; J gene: TRBJ2-7
CDR3 DNA: TGTGCCAGCAGTTACGGGAGAGCGGGGGTACTGGCGCGCGAGCAGTTCTTC; CDR3 protein: CASSYGRAGVLAREQFF; clone size: -; D gene: TRBD2; V gene: TRBV6-2/TRBV6-3; J gene: TRBJ2-1
CDR3 DNA: TGTGCCAGCAGTAAGACTAGCGGGACGACCGGGGAGCTGTTTTTT; CDR3 protein: CASSKTSGTTGELFF; clone size: -; D gene: TRBD2; V gene: TRBV25-1; J gene: TRBJ2-2
CDR3 DNA: TGTGCCAGCCTCGGACAGGGGGCCCAATATAGCAATCAGCCCCAGCATTTT; CDR3 protein: CASLGQGAQYSNQPQHF; clone size: -; D gene: TRBD1; V gene: TRBV28; J gene: TRBJ1-5
CDR3 DNA: TGTGCCAGCAGCGCTAGCGGGACCTCTTGGGAGCAGTACTTC; CDR3 protein: CASSASGTSWEQYF; clone size: -; D gene: TRBD2; V gene: TRBV9; J gene: TRBJ2-7
CDR3 DNA: TGTGCCAGCAGCTGGGGACAGGGGAGTTCCGAGCAGTACTTC; CDR3 protein: CASSWGQGSSEQYF; clone size: -; D gene: TRBD1; V gene: TRBV5-4; J gene: TRBJ2-7
CDR3 DNA: TGTGCCAGCAGTTTAGCGGGTACAGATACGCAGTATTTT; CDR3 protein: CASSLAGTDTQYF; clone size: -; D gene: -; V gene: TRBV28; J gene: TRBJ2-3
CDR3 DNA: TGTGCCAGCAGCAAGGCCCATAGCGGTACCTCCTACGAGCAGTACTTC; CDR3 protein: CASSKAHSGTSYEQYF; clone size: -; D gene: -; V gene: TRBV11-2; J gene: TRBJ2-7
CDR3 DNA: TGTGCCAGCAGTGAATTTGGACAGTGGGATAGCAATCAGCCCCAGCATTTT; CDR3 protein: CASSEFGQWDSNQPQHF; clone size: -; D gene: -; V gene: TRBV6-1; J gene: TRBJ1-5
CDR3 DNA: TGTGCCAGCAGCTTAGAAGGGGCGAGGGGCAATCAGCCCCAGCATTTT; CDR3 protein: CASSLEGARGNQPQHF; clone size: -; D gene: -; V gene: TRBV7-2; J gene: TRBJ1-5
CDR3 DNA: TGTGCCAGCAGATTCCTCCAGGGGGGCAATGAGCAGTTCTTC; CDR3 protein: CASRFLQGGNEQFF; clone size: -; D gene: -; V gene: TRBV6-5; J gene: TRBJ2-1
CDR3 DNA: TGCGCCAGCAGCCAAGGGACAGGAAACTCCTACGAGCAGTACTTC; CDR3 protein: CASSQGTGNSYEQYF; clone size: -; D gene: TRBD1; V gene: TRBV4-3; J gene: TRBJ2-7
CDR3 DNA: TGTGCCAGCAGTTCCGAGACTAGCGGGGGGTCCTTAGATACGCAGTATTTT; CDR3 protein: CASSSETSGGSLDTQYF; clone size: -; D gene: TRBD2; V gene: TRBV28; J gene: TRBJ2-3
CDR3 DNA: TGCAGCGTTGACCGGGGGTCGATGACATCCCGGGACTATGGCTACACCTTC; CDR3 protein: CSVDRGSMTSRDYGYTF; clone size: -; D gene: -; V gene: TRBV29-1; J gene: TRBJ1-2
CDR3 DNA: TGTGCCAGCAGCTCCCGACAGGTATTCACTGAAGCTTTCTTT; CDR3 protein: CASSSRQVFTEAFF; clone size: -; D gene: -; V gene: TRBV7-2; J gene: TRBJ1-1
CDR3 DNA: TGTGCCTGGTCGAGCTCCTATAATTCACCCCTCCACTTT; CDR3 protein: CAWSSSYNSPLHF; clone size: -; D gene: -; V gene: TRBV30; J gene: TRBJ1-6
CDR3 DNA: TGCGCCAGCAGCCGCCGCTTAGGGACAGGGACGGACACCGGGGAGCTGTTTTTT; CDR3 protein: CASSRRLGTGTDTGELFF; clone size: -; D gene: TRBD1; V gene: TRBV4-3; J gene: TRBJ2-2
CDR3 DNA: TGCGCCAGCAGCCAAGTCGGGTGGACCCAAGCTTTCTTT; CDR3 protein: CASSQVGWTQAFF; clone size: -; D gene: -; V gene: TRBV4-1; J gene: TRBJ1-1
CDR3 DNA: TGTGCCTGGAGTGTACAGAGTATCAACCCCTCTGGGGCCAACGTCCTGACTTTC; CDR3 protein: CAWSVQSINPSGANVLTF; clone size: -; D gene: -; V gene: TRBV30; J gene: TRBJ2-6
CDR3 DNA: TGTGCCAGCGTCGGCCAGAACACCGGGGAGCTGTTTTTT; CDR3 protein: CASVGQNTGELFF; clone size: -; D gene: -; V gene: TRBV9; J gene: TRBJ2-2
CDR3 DNA: TGTGCCAGCAGCCCCACCGGGACAGGGGGCTTCGATGAGCAGTTCTTC; CDR3 protein: CASSPTGTGGFDEQFF; clone size: -; D gene: TRBD1; V gene: TRBV13; J gene: TRBJ2-1
CDR3 DNA: TGTGCCAGCAGTGACTCGATAGGGAATGGATACAATGAGCAGTTCTTC; CDR3 protein: CASSDSIGNGYNEQFF; clone size: -; D gene: -; V gene: TRBV6-4; J gene: TRBJ2-1
CDR3 DNA: TGTGCCAGCAGCTTGGGAGACCTTGGCTACACCTTC; CDR3 protein: CASSLGDLGYTF; clone size: -; D gene: -; V gene: TRBV7-9; J gene: TRBJ1-2
CDR3 DNA: TGTGCCAGTAGTCAGGACCCCAATCCAGAGGACGAGCAGTACTTC; CDR3 protein: CASSQDPNPEDEQYF; clone size: -; D gene: -; V gene: TRBV19; J gene: TRBJ2-7
CDR3 DNA: TGTGCCAGCAGCCTGGGACGAGCAGGGAACACTGAAGCTTTCTTT; CDR3 protein: CASSLGRAGNTEAFF; clone size: -; D gene: -; V gene: TRBV7-9; J gene: TRBJ1-1
CDR3 DNA: TGTGCCAGCAGTCCCCGAGGGACCCGGTCGCGTGAAAAACTGTTTTTT; CDR3 protein: CASSPRGTRSREKLFF; clone size: -; D gene: -; V gene: TRBV28; J gene: TRBJ1-4
CDR3 DNA: TGTGCCAGCAGTTTCCGCCCCGGGGATACGCAGTATTTT; CDR3 protein: CASSFRPGDTQYF; clone size: -; D gene: -; V gene: TRBV28; J gene: TRBJ2-3
CDR3 DNA: TGTGCCAGCAGTGATGGGGCCTTCGAGGGGCACGAGCAGTACTTC; CDR3 protein: CASSDGAFEGHEQYF; clone size: -; D gene: -; V gene: TRBV2; J gene: TRBJ2-7
CDR3 DNA: TGTGCCAGCAGCGTAGAACTAGCGACATACAATGAGCAGTTCTTC; CDR3 protein: CASSVELATYNEQFF; clone size: -; D gene: TRBD2; V gene: TRBV9; J gene: TRBJ2-1
CDR3 DNA: TGTGCCAGCAGTTCCGTGAGCGGGCAGGGGAACTATGGCTACACCTTC; CDR3 protein: CASSSVSGQGNYGYTF; clone size: -; D gene: -; V gene: TRBV6-5; J gene: TRBJ1-2
CDR3 DNA: TGTGCCAGCAGCTTCCCAGGGCTGAACACTGAAGCTTTCTTT; CDR3 protein: CASSFPGLNTEAFF; clone size: -; D gene: -; V gene: TRBV11-2; J gene: TRBJ1-1
CDR3 DNA: TGTGCCATCAGCGGACAGGGACCTGGAAACACCATATATTTT; CDR3 protein: CAISGQGPGNTIYF; clone size: -; D gene: TRBD1; V gene: TRBV10-3; J gene: TRBJ1-3
CDR3 DNA: TGTGCCAGCAGCTCCCGGACAGGGGGCGGGGAGCTGTTTTTT; CDR3 protein: CASSSRTGGGELFF; clone size: -; D gene: TRBD1; V gene: TRBV5-5; J gene: TRBJ2-2
CDR3 DNA: TGCGCCAGCAGCTTGCGTCAGGGGGCTAGCTCCTACAATGAGCAGTTCTTC; CDR3 protein: CASSLRQGASSYNEQFF; clone size: -; D gene: TRBD1; V gene: TRBV5-1; J gene: TRBJ2-1
CDR3 DNA: TGTGCCAGTAGTATTGGGACAGCTAGCTCCTACGAGCAGTACTTC; CDR3 protein: CASSIGTASSYEQYF; clone size: once; D gene: TRBD1; V gene: TRBV19; J gene: TRBJ2-7
CDR3 DNA: TGCGCCAGCAGCTTGGGCCTAAGGGAGCTGTTTTTT; CDR3 protein: CASSLGLRELFF; clone size: -; D gene: -; V gene: TRBV5-1; J gene: TRBJ2-2
CDR3 DNA: TGTGCCAGTAGACTACAGGGGTCGGATGGCTACACCTTC; CDR3 protein: CASRLQGSDGYTF; clone size: -; D gene: TRBD1; V gene: TRBV19; J gene: TRBJ1-2